These 5 T cell receptor beta chains were sequenced from one sample in a study of blood T cell repertoires in COVID-19. Data came from immunoSEQ multiplex PCR; TCRdb stores just in-frame clones and leaves some out. Seen here are fewer than 250,000 clones, about 81% observed once, and the top ten hold 3.2%. Sequenced input: PBMCs or T cells enriched from blood (not recorded which). These receptor sequences come from a woman aged 25 to 45 who had recovered from COVID-19.

The rearrangement joins TRBV18 to TRBJ2-1; D uncertain. This CDR3 is 13 amino acids long. Trimming pared 2 bases from V and 5 bases from J, leaving 7 bases between. Germline CDR1 and CDR2: KGHSH and LQKENI. The CDR3 sequence: CASSPGRDNEQFF. DNA of the CDR3: TGTGCCAGCTCACCAGGCCGGGACAATGAGCAGTTCTTC.

The CDR3 spells CASSYSYRVNQPQHF. The CDR3, as DNA: TGTGCCAGCAGTTACTCATACAGGGTTAATCAGCCCCAGCATTTT. This chain links TRBV6-5 with TRBJ1-5; tentatively, D is TRBD1 (6 bases). This CDR3 has 15 residues. V was clipped by 0 bases and J by 4 bases, with 10 bases between them. CDR1 is MNHEY, CDR2 SVGAGI, per germline.

This clone came up once. The V and J genes are TRBV10-3 and TRBJ1-2; possible D gene TRBD1, 6 bases. CDR1 and CDR2 from the germline V gene are ENHRY and SYGVKD. Trimming cost V 0 bases and J 4 bases, with 12 bases left between them. This CDR3 spans 15 amino acids. The CDR3 DNA follows: TGTGCCATCAGTGAGTCGCAGGGGATGGTCTATGGCTACACCTTC. It translates to CAISESQGMVYGYTF.

V and J are TRBV20-1 and TRBJ2-1; 9 bases line up with TRBD2. The CDR3 has 17 amino acids. V shed 3 bases and J 12 bases; nucleotides not matched to a gene: 21. Per the germline V gene, CDR1 is DFQATT and CDR2 is SNEGSKA (reference sequence). CDR3 DNA: TGCAGTGCTAGTCGGAGGAGTCTAGCGGGGTGGGATTTCGGGCAGTTCTTC. Translating gives CSASRRSLAGWDFGQFF.

The J gene is TRBJ1-2, the V gene TRBV3-1 (or the pseudogene TRBV3-2); D perhaps matches TRBD1 (6 bases). The V and J ends lost 7 bases and 1 base respectively, with 13 bases between them. This CDR3 region has 14 residues. CDR1 is LGHDT, CDR2 YNNKEL, per germline (reference sequence). The DNA for the CDR3 is TGTGCCAGCACCGGGGGGGGCCTTAACTATGGCTACACCTTC. This gives the protein CASTGGGLNYGYTF.